This is a list of T cell receptor beta chains from one sample in a study of OX40 agonist ivuxolimab in advanced cancers. Data came from immunoSEQ multiplex PCR; TCRdb stores just in-frame clones and leaves some out. The repertoire consists of approximately 82,000 clones, with 85% to 90% occurring once and the leading ten covering 1.5% to 2%. The material sequenced was CD4+ or CD8+ T cells sorted from blood, taken in a trial of the OX40 agonist ivuxolimab. The receptors derive from an adult with an advanced solid tumor such as melanoma, head and neck, liver or kidney cancer. The CDR3 runs from the conserved cysteine through the conserved F or W. Fields, in order: clone size, CDR3 length, J gene, D gene, V gene, CDR3 DNA, CDR3 protein. D genes are given only for firm matches. The size field is filled for only some rows; it gives once, few, many or a size class.

clone_size: NA
cdr3_length: 14
j_call: TRBJ2-1
d_call: NA
v_call: TRBV25-1
cdr3_nt: TGTGCCAGCAGTGACCCCGGACGTATCAATGAGCAGTTCTTC
cdr3_aa: CASSDPGRINEQFF

clone_size: once
cdr3_length: 13
j_call: TRBJ1-3
d_call: NA
v_call: TRBV6-5
cdr3_nt: TGTGCCAGCAGTTATAACTCTGGAAACACCATATATTTT
cdr3_aa: CASSYNSGNTIYF

clone_size: once
cdr3_length: 14
j_call: TRBJ2-1
d_call: TRBD2
v_call: TRBV7-6
cdr3_nt: TGTGCCAGCAGCTTAGCTAGCGGGAGTACTGAGCAGTTCTTC
cdr3_aa: CASSLASGSTEQFF

clone_size: NA
cdr3_length: 15
j_call: TRBJ2-6
d_call: TRBD1
v_call: TRBV19
cdr3_nt: TGTGCCAGTAGTGAAGGACAGGGTGGGGCCAACGTCCTGACTTTC
cdr3_aa: CASSEGQGGANVLTF

clone_size: few
cdr3_length: 12
j_call: TRBJ1-4
d_call: NA
v_call: TRBV27
cdr3_nt: TGTGCCAGCATGGGAGGGGGTGAAAAACTGTTTTTT
cdr3_aa: CASMGGGEKLFF

clone_size: NA
cdr3_length: 14
j_call: TRBJ2-1
d_call: NA
v_call: TRBV6-1
cdr3_nt: TGTGCCAGCAGTGAAATGGTGGGAGTTGGTGAGCAGTTCTTC
cdr3_aa: CASSEMVGVGEQFF

clone_size: once
cdr3_length: 16
j_call: TRBJ2-3
d_call: NA
v_call: TRBV7-9
cdr3_nt: TGTGCCAGCAGCCCCGGACCGGGACTTACAGGAGATACGCAGTATTTT
cdr3_aa: CASSPGPGLTGDTQYF

clone_size: NA
cdr3_length: 17
j_call: TRBJ2-7
d_call: TRBD2
v_call: TRBV7-2
cdr3_nt: TGTGCCAGCAGTTCTGGGGGGTTAGGCGGGAGAAGGTACGAGCAGTACTTC
cdr3_aa: CASSSGGLGGRRYEQYF

clone_size: NA
cdr3_length: 14
j_call: TRBJ1-1
d_call: NA
v_call: TRBV27
cdr3_nt: TGTGCCAGCAGTTTAACCAGATCGAACACTGAAGCTTTCTTT
cdr3_aa: CASSLTRSNTEAFF

clone_size: NA
cdr3_length: 15
j_call: TRBJ1-1
d_call: NA
v_call: TRBV28
cdr3_nt: TGTGCCAGCAGTTTAGAAGGGGGGGGGCGCACTGAAGCTTTCTTT
cdr3_aa: CASSLEGGGRTEAFF

clone_size: NA
cdr3_length: 12
j_call: TRBJ2-7
d_call: NA
v_call: TRBV7-9
cdr3_nt: TGTGCCAGCAGCTTAGATTTCTACGAGCAGTACTTC
cdr3_aa: CASSLDFYEQYF

clone_size: NA
cdr3_length: 14
j_call: TRBJ1-2
d_call: NA
v_call: TRBV6-6
cdr3_nt: TGTGCCAGCAGACAGGACAGCCTAAACTATGGCTACACCTTC
cdr3_aa: CASRQDSLNYGYTF

clone_size: NA
cdr3_length: 14
j_call: TRBJ2-1
d_call: TRBD2
v_call: TRBV4-1
cdr3_nt: TGCGCCAGCAGCCAAGATGTGGGCGGGAGGGCCCTTTTCTTC
cdr3_aa: CASSQDVGGRALFF

clone_size: NA
cdr3_length: 14
j_call: TRBJ2-1
d_call: TRBD2
v_call: TRBV5-4
cdr3_nt: TGTGCCAGCAGCTTTCGGACTAGCGTTAATGAGCAGTTCTTC
cdr3_aa: CASSFRTSVNEQFF

clone_size: NA
cdr3_length: 14
j_call: TRBJ2-5
d_call: NA
v_call: TRBV5-1
cdr3_nt: TGCGCCAGCAGCACGGACATAGTCCAAGAGACCCAGTACTTC
cdr3_aa: CASSTDIVQETQYF

clone_size: NA
cdr3_length: 18
j_call: TRBJ2-3
d_call: TRBD2
v_call: TRBV7-6
cdr3_nt: TGTGCCAGCAGCGCAACCCCCGGGACTAGCGGGAGGGCCCGACCACCGTATTTT
cdr3_aa: CASSATPGTSGRARPPYF

clone_size: NA
cdr3_length: 16
j_call: TRBJ2-7
d_call: TRBD2
v_call: TRBV19
cdr3_nt: TGTGCCAGTAGTCTATTAGCGGGAGGGAATCCCTACGAGCAGTACTTC
cdr3_aa: CASSLLAGGNPYEQYF

clone_size: NA
cdr3_length: 16
j_call: TRBJ2-5
d_call: NA
v_call: TRBV10-3
cdr3_nt: TGTGCCATCAGTGAGTCCGCGGCGGGAATCCAAGAGACCCAGTACTTC
cdr3_aa: CAISESAAGIQETQYF

clone_size: NA
cdr3_length: 15
j_call: TRBJ2-1
d_call: TRBD1
v_call: TRBV19
cdr3_nt: TGTGCCAGTAGTGCCCACAGGGGGCGCGGCAATGAGCAGTTCTTC
cdr3_aa: CASSAHRGRGNEQFF

clone_size: NA
cdr3_length: 14
j_call: TRBJ2-7
d_call: NA
v_call: TRBV5-1
cdr3_nt: TGCGCCAGCAGCTTCCTCGGCGGGTCCTACGAGCAGTACTTC
cdr3_aa: CASSFLGGSYEQYF

clone_size: many
cdr3_length: 14
j_call: TRBJ2-1
d_call: NA
v_call: TRBV5-1
cdr3_nt: TGCGCCAGCAGCCCGCTTCGGGCAGAGAATGAGCAGTTCTTC
cdr3_aa: CASSPLRAENEQFF

clone_size: NA
cdr3_length: 12
j_call: TRBJ2-3
d_call: NA
v_call: TRBV11-2
cdr3_nt: TGTGCCAGCAGCCCAGAGGGAGATACGCAGTATTTT
cdr3_aa: CASSPEGDTQYF

clone_size: NA
cdr3_length: 14
j_call: TRBJ1-2
d_call: NA
v_call: TRBV5-6
cdr3_nt: TGTGCCAGCAGCCCGAGGGGAGACTCCTATGGCTACACCTTC
cdr3_aa: CASSPRGDSYGYTF

clone_size: NA
cdr3_length: 15
j_call: TRBJ2-5
d_call: TRBD2
v_call: TRBV5-4
cdr3_nt: TGTGCCAGCAGCTCGGCTAGCGGGGGCCAAGAGACCCAGTACTTC
cdr3_aa: CASSSASGGQETQYF

clone_size: once
cdr3_length: 14
j_call: TRBJ1-3
d_call: TRBD1
v_call: TRBV9
cdr3_nt: TGTGCCAGCAGCGCCAGGGGGGATGGAAACACCATATATTTT
cdr3_aa: CASSARGDGNTIYF

clone_size: NA
cdr3_length: 14
j_call: TRBJ1-2
d_call: NA
v_call: TRBV5-1
cdr3_nt: TGCGCCAGCAGCTTTCCTGGGTCCAACTATGGCTACACCTTC
cdr3_aa: CASSFPGSNYGYTF

clone_size: NA
cdr3_length: 15
j_call: TRBJ1-2
d_call: NA
v_call: TRBV6-5
cdr3_nt: TGTGCCAGCAGTTACTCGGTTGGGGTATGGAATGGCTACACCTTC
cdr3_aa: CASSYSVGVWNGYTF

clone_size: few
cdr3_length: 14
j_call: TRBJ2-1
d_call: NA
v_call: TRBV5-4
cdr3_nt: TGTGCCAGCAGCTGGTCCGTCGGGAGCGATGAGCAGTTCTTC
cdr3_aa: CASSWSVGSDEQFF

clone_size: NA
cdr3_length: 15
j_call: TRBJ2-7
d_call: NA
v_call: TRBV6-6
cdr3_nt: TGTGCCAGCAGTTACTCGAGGGACCCCTACTACGAGCAGTACTTC
cdr3_aa: CASSYSRDPYYEQYF